A selection of T cell receptor beta chains follows, all from one sample in a study of blood T cell repertoires in COVID-19. TCRdb keeps only in-frame clones here, not all; method: immunoSEQ multiplex PCR. The sample includes tens of thousands of clones, 70% to 85% seen only once; the top ten take around a quarter. Input material: peripheral blood. The source of these receptors is a man between 60 and 75 years old with acute or convalescent COVID-19. CDR3s include the opening cysteine and the closing phenylalanine or tryptophan. A D gene is named only where the DNA matches it firmly. Expanded clones get a size class; other rows say once, few or many, or leave the size out.

TRBV18,-,TRBJ2-5,-,CASSPSGGGGQQQETQYF,TGTGCCAGCTCACCCTCCGGTGGTGGGGGCCAGCAGCAAGAGACCCAGTACTTC
TRBV6-6,-,TRBJ2-2,-,CASSYWGANTGELFF,TGTGCCAGCAGTTATTGGGGGGCGAACACCGGGGAGCTGTTTTTT
TRBV6-6,-,TRBJ2-4,-,CASSSGLAKNIQYF,TGTGCCAGCAGTTCAGGTTTAGCCAAAAACATTCAGTACTTC
TRBV7-2,TRBD2,TRBJ2-3,-,CASSQGLAGGTDTQYF,TGTGCCAGCAGCCAGGGACTAGCGGGGGGAACAGATACGCAGTATTTT
TRBV19,TRBD2,TRBJ2-5,-,CASSMGLAEQETQYF,TGTGCCAGTAGTATGGGACTAGCGGAACAAGAGACCCAGTACTTC
TRBV5-1,-,TRBJ2-3,-,CASSFGLFGGGTPDTQYF,TGCGCCAGCAGCTTTGGCCTTTTTGGTGGGGGGACTCCAGATACGCAGTATTTT
TRBV4-1,TRBD1,TRBJ1-4,-,CASSPREDREREKLFF,TGCGCCAGCAGCCCCCGAGAGGACAGGGAAAGGGAAAAACTGTTTTTT
TRBV28,-,TRBJ1-5,-,CASILRGGNQPQHF,TGTGCCAGCATCCTTAGGGGGGGTAATCAGCCCCAGCATTTT
TRBV6-6,-,TRBJ1-2,-,CASSYWPQTGRGYTF,TGTGCCAGCAGTTACTGGCCCCAAACAGGGCGTGGCTACACCTTC
TRBV12-3/TRBV12-4,-,TRBJ2-7,-,CASSSRGPEQYF,TGTGCCAGCAGTTCCCGGGGTCCCGAGCAGTACTTC
TRBV12-3/TRBV12-4,-,TRBJ2-7,-,CASSPQGSYEQYF,TGTGCCAGCAGTCCGCAGGGCTCCTACGAGCAGTACTTC
TRBV5-4,TRBD2,TRBJ2-1,-,CASSPSRQRGGNEQFF,TGTGCCAGCAGCCCCAGCCGTCAGCGGGGGGGGAATGAGCAGTTCTTC
TRBV28,-,TRBJ1-2,-,CASSSTEYYGYTF,TGTGCCAGCAGTTCGACAGAATACTATGGCTACACCTTC
TRBV24-1,-,TRBJ2-3,-,CATSRQGDTQYF,TGTGCCACCTCGAGGCAAGGAGATACGCAGTATTTT
TRBV5-1,-,TRBJ2-1,once,CASSFSGGGGNEQFF,TGCGCCAGCAGCTTTTCAGGGGGCGGGGGTAATGAGCAGTTCTTC
TRBV19,TRBD1,TRBJ2-1,-,CASTGTGGNEQFF,TGTGCCAGTACCGGGACAGGGGGCAATGAGCAGTTCTTC
TRBV5-6,-,TRBJ1-3,-,CASSLGRGGNTIYF,TGTGCCAGCAGCCTGGGGAGGGGAGGAAACACCATATATTTT
TRBV5-1,TRBD1,TRBJ1-6,-,CASSFTGGAYSPLHF,TGCGCCAGCAGCTTCACAGGGGGCGCGTATTCACCCCTCCACTTT
TRBV4-2,TRBD2,TRBJ2-3,-,CASSQGVAGHSTDTQYF,TGTGCCAGCAGCCAAGGGGTAGCGGGCCATAGCACAGATACGCAGTATTTT
TRBV3-1/TRBV3-2,TRBD2,TRBJ2-3,-,CASTPGVLAGAHTDTQYF,TGTGCCAGCACCCCGGGGGTTCTAGCGGGGGCCCACACAGATACGCAGTATTTT
TRBV27,TRBD1,TRBJ2-1,-,CATFGRGMYNEQFF,TGTGCCACTTTCGGCAGGGGGATGTACAATGAGCAGTTCTTC
TRBV7-2,TRBD1,TRBJ1-4,-,CASSPPTGGEKLFF,TGTGCCAGCAGCCCCCCGACAGGGGGCGAAAAACTGTTTTTT
TRBV23-1,-,TRBJ1-1,-,CASTRGPLAMNTEAFF,TGCGCCAGCACCCGTGGCCCATTAGCGATGAACACTGAAGCTTTCTTT
TRBV9,-,TRBJ1-2,once,CASSVGGADPSYTF,TGTGCCAGCAGCGTAGGCGGGGCAGATCCTAGCTACACCTTC
TRBV3-1/TRBV3-2,-,TRBJ2-7,-,CASSQGAVKSQYF,TGTGCCAGCAGCCAGGGGGCGGTGAAGTCGCAGTACTTC
TRBV18,-,TRBJ1-1,-,CASSPRLTTEAFF,TGTGCCAGCTCACCACGACTTACGACTGAAGCTTTCTTT
TRBV18,TRBD1,TRBJ1-1,few,CASSPWDRGKADTEAFF,TGTGCCAGCTCACCCTGGGACAGGGGGAAGGCGGACACTGAAGCTTTCTTT
TRBV11-2,-,TRBJ1-2,-,CASSLVQGLGGYTF,TGTGCCAGCAGCTTAGTTCAGGGGCTCGGAGGCTACACCTTC
TRBV6-6,-,TRBJ1-6,-,CASSYFQNNSPLHF,TGTGCCAGCAGTTACTTCCAGAATAATTCACCCCTCCACTTT
TRBV19,TRBD1,TRBJ1-5,-,CASSFTGYRDSHKIQHF,TGTGCCAGTAGTTTTACCGGATACCGGGACAGTCATAAGATCCAGCATTTT
TRBV9,-,TRBJ1-2,-,CASSVGSRARSYTF,TGTGCCAGCAGCGTAGGTTCCAGAGCGCGTAGCTACACCTTC
TRBV11-2,TRBD1,TRBJ1-1,once,CASSGTGGESYTEAFF,TGTGCCAGCAGCGGGACAGGGGGCGAATCGTACACTGAAGCTTTCTTT
TRBV7-9,-,TRBJ1-5,-,CASSHGQPDSNQPQHF,TGTGCCAGCAGTCATGGACAGCCTGATAGCAATCAGCCCCAGCATTTT
TRBV6-5,TRBD1,TRBJ1-6,once,CASSYSDRGNNSPLHF,TGTGCCAGCAGTTACTCCGACAGGGGGAATAATTCACCCCTCCACTTT